This T cell receptor beta chain was identified in a study of shared clonotypes between healthy human individuals. Study as a whole: A donor's plate count was three for CD4 naive and three for CD4 memory; CD8 naive had two and CD8 memory one.

V was pared by 5 bases and J by 7 bases, with 32 bases between. The CDR3 length is 19 residues. The germline V gene has CDR1 SEHNR and CDR2 FQNEAQ (reference sequence). General observations from the study: Roughly 5% of naive CD4 clonotypes were common to several donors.

Deep-level assay runs were performed. Sequencing was performed with immunoSEQ multiplex PCR; in TCRdb, only in-frame clones are kept and a portion is missing. Of approximately 2,200,000 clones in the sample, about 92% were seen once. Naive CD8 cells lacked CD45RO, underwent positive selection for CCR7 and left out terminally differentiated effector memory CD45RA+ cells. In the case of this clone: The antigen is unknown.

Source material: naive CD8+ T cells from PBMCs. The chain is built from TRBV7-9 and TRBJ1-2; D may be TRBD1 (6 bases). This clonotype was sampled from a young man in good health. Some clones in this sample may be carry-over from other donors' samples. The CDR3 spells CASSPEVWQGSLLGGGYTF. In DNA form, the CDR3 reads TGTGCCAGCAGCCCAGAAGTTTGGCAGGGGTCACTGCTTGGGGGTGGCTACACCTTC.